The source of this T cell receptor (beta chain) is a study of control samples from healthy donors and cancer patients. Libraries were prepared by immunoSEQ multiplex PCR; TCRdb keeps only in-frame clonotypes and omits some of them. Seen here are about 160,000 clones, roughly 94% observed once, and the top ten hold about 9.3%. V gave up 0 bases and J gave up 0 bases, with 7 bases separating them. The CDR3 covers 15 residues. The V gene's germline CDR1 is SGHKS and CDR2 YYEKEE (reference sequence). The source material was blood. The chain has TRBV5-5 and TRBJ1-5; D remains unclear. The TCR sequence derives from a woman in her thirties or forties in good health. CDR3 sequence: CASSLGTASNQPQHF. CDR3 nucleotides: TGTGCCAGCAGCTTGGGGACGGCTAGCAATCAGCCCCAGCATTTT.